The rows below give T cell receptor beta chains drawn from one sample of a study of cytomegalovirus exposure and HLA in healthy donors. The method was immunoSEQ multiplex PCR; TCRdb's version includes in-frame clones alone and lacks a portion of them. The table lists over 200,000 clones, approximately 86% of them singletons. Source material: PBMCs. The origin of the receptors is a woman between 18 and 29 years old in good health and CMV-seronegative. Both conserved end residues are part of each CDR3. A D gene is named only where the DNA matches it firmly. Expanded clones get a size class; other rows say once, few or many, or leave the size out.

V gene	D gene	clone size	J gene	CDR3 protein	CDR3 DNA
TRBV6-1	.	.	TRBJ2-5	CASSDGVGAWETQYF	TGTGCCAGCAGTGACGGTGTAGGGGCCTGGGAGACCCAGTACTTC
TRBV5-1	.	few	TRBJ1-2	CASRPGGSTYGYTF	TGCGCCAGCAGGCCCGGGGGTTCAACCTATGGCTACACCTTC
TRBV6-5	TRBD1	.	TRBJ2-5	CASSYLTGTGGETQYF	TGTGCCAGCAGTTACTTGACCGGGACAGGGGGCGAGACCCAGTACTTC
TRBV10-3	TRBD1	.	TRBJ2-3	CAITGTGDADTQYF	TGTGCCATAACCGGGACAGGGGATGCAGATACGCAGTATTTT
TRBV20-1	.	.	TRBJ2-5	CSAQGGETQYF	TGCAGTGCCCAGGGAGGCGAGACCCAGTACTTC
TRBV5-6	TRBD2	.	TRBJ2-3	CASRSRLAGATDTQYF	TGTGCCAGCAGATCTAGACTAGCGGGAGCCACAGATACGCAGTATTTT
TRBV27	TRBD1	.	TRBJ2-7	CASTSGTGGHEQYF	TGTGCCAGCACCTCCGGGACAGGGGGCCACGAGCAGTACTTC
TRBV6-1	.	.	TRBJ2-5	CASITRGAETQYF	TGTGCCAGCATCACCCGGGGGGCGGAGACCCAGTACTTC
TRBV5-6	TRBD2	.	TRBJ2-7	CASSEPTSGRDWEQYF	TGTGCCAGCAGCGAACCCACTAGCGGGAGGGACTGGGAGCAGTACTTC
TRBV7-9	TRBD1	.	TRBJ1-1	CASSWTGRDTEAFF	TGTGCCAGCAGCTGGACAGGTAGGGACACTGAAGCTTTCTTT
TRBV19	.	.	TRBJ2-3	CASSISLSSTDTQYF	TGTGCCAGTAGTATCTCCTTATCTAGCACAGATACGCAGTATTTT
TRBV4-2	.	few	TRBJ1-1	CASSRQALPNTEAFF	TGTGCCAGCAGCCGACAGGCCTTACCGAACACTGAAGCTTTCTTT
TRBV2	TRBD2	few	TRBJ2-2	CASRLAGNTGELFF	TGTGCCAGCAGACTAGCGGGGAACACCGGGGAGCTGTTTTTT
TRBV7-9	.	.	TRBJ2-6	CASSLGRSGANVLTF	TGTGCCAGCAGCTTAGGTCGCTCTGGGGCCAACGTCCTGACTTTC
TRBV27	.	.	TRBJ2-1	CASHAGGSPYNEQFF	TGTGCCTCCCACGCTGGCGGTTCTCCCTACAATGAGCAGTTCTTC
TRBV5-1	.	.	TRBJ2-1	CASSLAKLALRDEQFF	TGCGCCAGCAGCTTGGCCAAGCTAGCCCTTCGCGATGAGCAGTTCTTC
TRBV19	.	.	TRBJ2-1	CASTTGSYNEQFF	TGTGCCAGTACTACAGGGAGCTACAATGAGCAGTTCTTC
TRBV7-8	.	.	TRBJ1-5	CASSLIDQPQHF	TGTGCCAGCAGCTTAATAGATCAGCCCCAGCATTTT
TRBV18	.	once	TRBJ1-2	CASSPTQGADYGYTF	TGTGCCAGCTCACCGACACAGGGTGCGGACTATGGCTACACCTTC
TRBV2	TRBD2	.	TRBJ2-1	CASREYSAGVISNEQFF	TGTGCCAGCAGAGAGTACTCAGCGGGAGTTATCTCCAATGAGCAGTTCTTC
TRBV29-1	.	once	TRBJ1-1	CSGLAGSTEAFF	TGCAGCGGACTGGCAGGGTCCACTGAAGCTTTCTTT
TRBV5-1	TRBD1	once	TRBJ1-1	CASSLGGGTGTTEAFF	TGCGCCAGCAGCCTGGGGGGTGGGACAGGGACCACTGAAGCTTTCTTT
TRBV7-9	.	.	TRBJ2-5	CASSLAIQETQYF	TGTGCCAGCAGCTTAGCCATTCAAGAGACCCAGTACTTC
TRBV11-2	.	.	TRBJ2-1	CASSPTDSHEQFF	TGTGCCAGCAGCCCGACAGATTCGCATGAGCAGTTCTTC
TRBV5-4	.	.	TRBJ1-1	CASKPQGITEAFF	TGTGCCAGCAAACCACAGGGAATCACTGAAGCTTTCTTT
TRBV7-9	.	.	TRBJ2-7	CASSLEWGSGYEQYF	TGTGCCAGCAGCTTAGAGTGGGGGAGCGGGTACGAGCAGTACTTC
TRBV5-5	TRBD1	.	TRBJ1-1	CASSRGRNTEAFF	TGTGCCAGCAGCAGGGGGCGGAACACTGAAGCTTTCTTT
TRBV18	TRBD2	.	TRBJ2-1	CASSPGLAGAELVNEQFF	TGTGCCAGCTCACCAGGTCTAGCGGGAGCCGAGCTAGTAAATGAGCAGTTCTTC
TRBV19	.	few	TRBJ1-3	CASSIDRIGNTIYF	TGTGCCAGTAGTATAGACAGGATCGGCAACACCATATATTTT
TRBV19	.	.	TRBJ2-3	CASSTGHTDTQYF	TGTGCCAGTAGTACAGGTCACACAGATACGCAGTATTTT
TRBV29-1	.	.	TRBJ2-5	CSVVVQAKTQYF	TGCAGCGTTGTGGTCCAAGCGAAGACCCAGTACTTC
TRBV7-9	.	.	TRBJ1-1	CASSEQGGTEAFF	TGTGCCAGCAGCGAGCAGGGAGGCACTGAAGCTTTCTTT
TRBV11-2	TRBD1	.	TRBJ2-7	CASSSDLGQGTYEQYF	TGTGCCAGCAGCTCCGACCTCGGACAGGGTACCTACGAGCAGTACTTC
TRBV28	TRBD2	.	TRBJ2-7	CASSLGAGGPYEQYF	TGTGCCAGCAGTTTAGGAGCGGGAGGGCCCTACGAGCAGTACTTC
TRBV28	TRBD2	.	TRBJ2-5	CASSLVAGDETQYF	TGTGCCAGCAGTTTGGTAGCGGGAGACGAGACCCAGTACTTC
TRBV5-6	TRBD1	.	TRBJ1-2	CASSPRTGEYGYTF	TGTGCCAGCAGCCCCCGGACAGGGGAGTATGGCTACACCTTC
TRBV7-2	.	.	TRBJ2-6	CASSALVEGANVLTF	TGTGCCAGCAGCGCCTTAGTGGAGGGGGCCAACGTCCTGACTTTC
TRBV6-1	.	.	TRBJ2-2	CASRPRPSAGELFF	TGTGCCAGCAGGCCAAGACCTAGCGCCGGGGAGCTGTTTTTT
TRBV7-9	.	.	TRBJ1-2	CASSVDSYGYTF	TGTGCCAGCAGCGTGGACAGCTATGGCTACACCTTC
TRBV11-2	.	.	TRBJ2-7	CASRPAGGYEQYF	TGTGCCAGCAGACCTGCAGGAGGGTACGAGCAGTACTTC
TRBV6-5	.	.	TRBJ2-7	CASSYDRDKMNYEQYF	TGTGCCAGCAGTTACGATCGGGACAAGATGAATTACGAGCAGTACTTC
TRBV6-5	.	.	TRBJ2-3	CASSYSEQSTSMYF	TGTGCCAGCAGTTACTCCGAGCAAAGCACGTCGATGTATTTT
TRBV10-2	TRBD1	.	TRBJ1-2	CASSGGQGYGYTF	TGCGCCAGCAGCGGAGGACAGGGGTACGGCTACACCTTC
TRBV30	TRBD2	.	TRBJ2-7	CAWSYSGTSEQYF	TGTGCCTGGTCGTATAGCGGGACTAGCGAGCAGTACTTC
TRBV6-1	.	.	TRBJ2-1	CASSFARNEQFF	TGTGCCAGCAGCTTCGCTAGAAACGAGCAGTTCTTC
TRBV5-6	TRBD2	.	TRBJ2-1	CASSPRASGSRREQFF	TGTGCCAGCTCCCCTAGGGCTAGCGGGAGTCGGAGGGAGCAGTTCTTC
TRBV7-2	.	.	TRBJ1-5	CASSWRGGSNQPQHF	TGTGCCAGCAGCTGGAGGGGGGGGAGCAATCAGCCCCAGCATTTT
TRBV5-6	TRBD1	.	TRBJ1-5	CASSLGTGYQPQHF	TGTGCCAGCAGCTTGGGGACAGGGTATCAGCCCCAGCATTTT
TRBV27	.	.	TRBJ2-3	CASSYLDPGFGSTDTQYF	TGTGCCAGCAGTTATCTGGACCCAGGGTTTGGTAGCACAGATACGCAGTATTTT
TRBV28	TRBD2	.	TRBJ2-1	CASSSPGGLAEGNEQFF	TGTGCCAGCAGTTCTCCGGGAGGACTAGCGGAGGGGAATGAGCAGTTCTTC
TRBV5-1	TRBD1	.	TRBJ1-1	CASSLARTGTDTEAFF	TGCGCCAGCAGCTTGGCGAGGACAGGGACGGACACTGAAGCTTTCTTT
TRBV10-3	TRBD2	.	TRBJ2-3	CAFARVAGGIYTQYF	TGTGCCTTTGCGAGGGTAGCGGGGGGGATTTACACGCAGTATTTT
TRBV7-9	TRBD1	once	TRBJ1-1	CASIRGPNTEAFF	TGTGCCAGCATCAGGGGGCCGAACACTGAAGCTTTCTTT
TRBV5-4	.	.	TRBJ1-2	CASSENRDGYTF	TGTGCCAGCAGCGAAAACAGGGACGGCTACACCTTC
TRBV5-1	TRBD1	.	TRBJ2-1	CASSYGTATTYNEQFF	TGCGCCAGCAGCTATGGGACAGCTACAACCTACAATGAGCAGTTCTTC
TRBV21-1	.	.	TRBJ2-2	CASSSGRSGELFF	TGTGCCAGCTCTAGCGGGAGGTCAGGGGAGCTGTTTTTT
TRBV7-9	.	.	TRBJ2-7	CASSTGYEQYF	TGTGCCAGCAGCACAGGCTACGAGCAGTACTTC
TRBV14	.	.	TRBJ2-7	CASSQQASYEQYF	TGTGCCAGCAGCCAGCAGGCTTCCTACGAGCAGTACTTC
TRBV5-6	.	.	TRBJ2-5	CASSLVGKETQYF	TGTGCCAGCAGCTTGGTCGGGAAAGAGACCCAGTACTTC
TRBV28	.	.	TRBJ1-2	CASSLLGGRGYGYTF	TGTGCCAGCAGTTTACTCGGGGGGCGAGGCTATGGCTACACCTTC